These T cell receptor beta chains were read from a single sample in a study of CD8 T cells in ankylosing spondylitis. TCRdb independently ran MiXCR on the 5' RACE reads; one entry per CDR3 protein. The sample consists of approximately 540,000 distinct CDR3 sequences, approximately 12% of them appearing once. Sequenced material: blood, either unsorted or a sorted T cell fraction (not recorded which). These receptors were obtained from a male donor with ankylosing spondylitis. Each CDR3 is given with its conserved first and last residue. Each record gives: D gene, J gene, clone size, V gene, CDR3 DNA, CDR3 protein. A D gene is named only where the DNA matches it firmly. Where a row states a size, it is once, few, many or the class of an expanded clone; other rows omit it.

D gene: .
J gene: TRBJ1-1
clone size: few
V gene: TRBV27
CDR3 DNA: TGTGCCAGCAGTTCCATAAACGTAATGAACACTGAAGCTTTCTTT
CDR3 protein: CASSSINVMNTEAFF

D gene: TRBD1
J gene: TRBJ1-1
clone size: .
V gene: TRBV5-1
CDR3 DNA: TGCGCCAGCAGAGGGACAGGGGTGAACACTGAAGCTTTCTTT
CDR3 protein: CASRGTGVNTEAFF

D gene: TRBD1
J gene: TRBJ2-5
clone size: .
V gene: TRBV24-1
CDR3 DNA: TGTGCCACCAGTGCCCGACAGGGGGTACAAGAGACCCAGTACTTC
CDR3 protein: CATSARQGVQETQYF

D gene: TRBD1
J gene: TRBJ1-5
clone size: .
V gene: TRBV12-3/TRBV12-4
CDR3 DNA: TGTGCCAGCTCACAGGGGGCTAATCAGCCCCAGCATTTT
CDR3 protein: CASSQGANQPQHF

D gene: .
J gene: TRBJ2-6
clone size: .
V gene: TRBV19
CDR3 DNA: TGTGCCAGTAGTGTCCGGGTTCACTCTGGGGCCAACGTCCTGACTTTC
CDR3 protein: CASSVRVHSGANVLTF

D gene: TRBD2
J gene: TRBJ2-2
clone size: many
V gene: TRBV12-3/TRBV12-4
CDR3 DNA: TGTGCCAGCAGTTCGACTAGCAGGAACACCGGGGAGCTGTTTTTT
CDR3 protein: CASSSTSRNTGELFF

D gene: .
J gene: TRBJ1-4
clone size: few
V gene: TRBV5-6
CDR3 DNA: TGTGCCAGCAGCTTGTCACTAGGGGGTAATGAAAAACTGTTTTTT
CDR3 protein: CASSLSLGGNEKLFF

D gene: .
J gene: TRBJ1-1
clone size: .
V gene: TRBV18
CDR3 DNA: TGTGCCAGCTCACCACCATCAGGGGTCAACACTGAAGCTTTCTTT
CDR3 protein: CASSPPSGVNTEAFF

D gene: .
J gene: TRBJ1-1
clone size: .
V gene: TRBV27
CDR3 DNA: TGTGCCAGCAGTTGGTCAGGGGAGGCCACTGAAGCTTTCTTT
CDR3 protein: CASSWSGEATEAFF

D gene: .
J gene: TRBJ1-1
clone size: few
V gene: TRBV20-1
CDR3 DNA: TGCAGTGCTAGACCTAATCCGGGCACTGAAGCTTTCTTT
CDR3 protein: CSARPNPGTEAFF

D gene: .
J gene: TRBJ1-2
clone size: .
V gene: TRBV20-1
CDR3 DNA: TGCAGTGCTAGAGCCGAACAGGGATACGGCTACACCTTC
CDR3 protein: CSARAEQGYGYTF

D gene: .
J gene: TRBJ2-2
clone size: .
V gene: TRBV5-6
CDR3 DNA: TGTGCCAGCAGCTTGGCCGCGGCAGGGCGAAACACCGGGGAGCTGTTTTTT
CDR3 protein: CASSLAAAGRNTGELFF

D gene: .
J gene: TRBJ2-3
clone size: many
V gene: TRBV7-9
CDR3 DNA: TGTGCCAGCAGCTTAGTAACCGGTAGCGACACAGATACGCAGTATTTT
CDR3 protein: CASSLVTGSDTDTQYF

D gene: TRBD2
J gene: TRBJ2-1
clone size: many
V gene: TRBV29-1
CDR3 DNA: TGCAGCGCTAAGCGAGCGGGAGAGTACAATGAGCAGTTCTTC
CDR3 protein: CSAKRAGEYNEQFF

D gene: .
J gene: TRBJ2-2
clone size: .
V gene: TRBV7-8
CDR3 DNA: TGTGCCAGCAGCTTAGTCGGCGGGCGCACCGGGGAGCTGTTTTTT
CDR3 protein: CASSLVGGRTGELFF

D gene: .
J gene: TRBJ1-3
clone size: few
V gene: TRBV3-1
CDR3 DNA: TGTGCCAGCAGCCAAGATTTACAACAGGGAAGGGGAAACACCATATATTTT
CDR3 protein: CASSQDLQQGRGNTIYF

D gene: TRBD2
J gene: TRBJ2-2
clone size: few
V gene: TRBV20-1
CDR3 DNA: TGCAGTGCTAGAGTTCGGGCGGGAGGAGGTACCGGGGAGCTGTTTTTT
CDR3 protein: CSARVRAGGGTGELFF

D gene: .
J gene: TRBJ1-5
clone size: few
V gene: TRBV27
CDR3 DNA: TGTGCCAGCTCGCGTGCAAGGGGGAGGAATCAGCCCCAGCATTTT
CDR3 protein: CASSRARGRNQPQHF

D gene: .
J gene: TRBJ1-1
clone size: few
V gene: TRBV19
CDR3 DNA: TGTGCCAGTAGTGCCTACACTAACACTGAAGCTTTCTTT
CDR3 protein: CASSAYTNTEAFF

D gene: TRBD1
J gene: TRBJ2-1
clone size: .
V gene: TRBV5-1
CDR3 DNA: TGCGCCAGCAGCCGGGGACAGGCGATCAGTGAGCAGTTCTTC
CDR3 protein: CASSRGQAISEQFF

D gene: .
J gene: TRBJ1-3
clone size: .
V gene: TRBV20-1
CDR3 DNA: TGCAGTGCTAGAGACCCCACTACCCCAGGGAGGGGCTCTGGAAACACCATATATTTT
CDR3 protein: CSARDPTTPGRGSGNTIYF

D gene: .
J gene: TRBJ1-5
clone size: .
V gene: TRBV2
CDR3 DNA: TGTGCCAGCTGGGAGGGCGGCAGGGCGAAGCCCCAGCATTTT
CDR3 protein: CASWEGGRAKPQHF

D gene: .
J gene: TRBJ2-1
clone size: once
V gene: TRBV11-3
CDR3 DNA: TGTGCCAGCAACTTTGGGACACGGGGCCCCAATGAGCAGTTCTTC
CDR3 protein: CASNFGTRGPNEQFF

D gene: .
J gene: TRBJ2-1
clone size: .
V gene: TRBV29-1
CDR3 DNA: TGCAGCGTTGAAGAAATGCGCACCTACAATGAGCAGTTCTTC
CDR3 protein: CSVEEMRTYNEQFF

D gene: .
J gene: TRBJ2-5
clone size: few
V gene: TRBV2
CDR3 DNA: TGTGCCAGCAGTGTTCGAGGGGGTTGGGCTAGCGGACAAGAGACCCAGTACTTC
CDR3 protein: CASSVRGGWASGQETQYF

D gene: TRBD2
J gene: TRBJ2-3
clone size: few
V gene: TRBV4-2
CDR3 DNA: TGTGCCAGCAGCCACGGGACTATTAGCACAGATACGCAGTATTTT
CDR3 protein: CASSHGTISTDTQYF

D gene: TRBD2
J gene: TRBJ2-1
clone size: few
V gene: TRBV27
CDR3 DNA: TGTGCCAGCAAGGGGACTAGCGGGAGCCCCACGAATGAGCAGTTCTTC
CDR3 protein: CASKGTSGSPTNEQFF

D gene: .
J gene: TRBJ1-2
clone size: few
V gene: TRBV24-1
CDR3 DNA: TGTGCCACCAGTGATGCGACAGACTATGGCTACACCTTC
CDR3 protein: CATSDATDYGYTF

D gene: .
J gene: TRBJ1-2
clone size: .
V gene: TRBV6-1
CDR3 DNA: TGTGCCAGCAGGCCTCCGGGCCTATACTATGGCTACACCTTC
CDR3 protein: CASRPPGLYYGYTF